This T cell receptor (beta chain) is drawn from a study of regulatory T cells in long-lasting Graves disease (dated by TCRdb to the early 2020s). About the study as a whole: Antithyroid drugs had been taken for less than 3 months by newly diagnosed Graves' disease patients. Peripheral blood TCR sequencing and RNA sequencing compared persistent Graves' disease patients with newly diagnosed Graves' disease patients. The study took place in China and was registered as a clinical trial. A total of roughly 35 samples underwent TCR sequencing: about 13 from persistent and roughly 20 from newly diagnosed Graves' disease patients. The investigation overall reported the following: More public clonotypes were shared among persistent patients (more than 2,500) than among newly diagnosed patients (approximately 1,000). As a limitation, the authors acknowledged that the small sample size may reduce accuracy. Persistent Graves' disease patients showed lower TCR Shannon entropy and fewer highly expanded clones than newly diagnosed patients, suggesting clonal expansion. Preferential use of TRBV28, TRBJ1-2 and TRBJ2-5 was observed in persistent disease, whereas TRBV20-1 and TRBJ2-1 were favored in newly diagnosed disease. Sequencing and analysis were limited to the TCR beta chain. Because the primary lesion, thyroid tissue, could not be accessed, the study looked at peripheral blood alone.

Concerning this clonotype: What this receptor recognizes is not known. One base away there is no much larger clone; base qualities are not given.

The receptor library was made with multiplex PCR. Sequencing took place on an Illumina HiSeq 4000. TCR beta libraries were built with iRepertoire HTBI primers and Arm-PCR amplification of CDR3 regions. Before sequencing, the PCR products went through gel purification. Per the authors' processing: Gene usage analysis of CDR3 amino acid clonotypes relied on the 62 TRBV and 13 to 15 TRBJ segments identified across samples. Filtered high-quality paired reads were merged into contigs using COPE and FqMerger. Contigs were aligned with BLAST to IMGT TRBV, TRBD and TRBJ reference genes, and CDR3 was defined per IMGT. Any clonotype with a frequency above 0.1% was counted as a highly expanded clone. Shannon entropy was used to measure repertoire diversity, and the Gini coefficient was used to measure V-J evenness. Clonotypes shared by more than one individual were considered public. TCRdb itself trimmed the public reads at Q25 with fastp, ran MiXCR and retained productive beta chains. Identical CDR3 proteins give one entry, which carries the most common genes and DNA. Clone size and V and J calls follow TCRdb, not the original study. The sample table contains just over 600,000 distinct CDR3 sequences; only one count was recorded for 16% of them. Of the sample, 15% to 20% falls within the top ten clones.

The time point label, as the study defines it: newly diagnosed GD, antithyroid drugs for less than 3 months. RNA was extracted from PBMCs in TRIzol for both TCR sequencing and RNA sequencing. Graves' disease was diagnosed according to American Thyroid Association guidelines. The patients came from an endocrinology department in Xi'an, China. From each patient, 7.5 to 10 milliliters of peripheral blood was collected into an EDTA anticoagulant tube. Ficoll Paque Plus density gradient separation was used to isolate PBMCs, and no further T cell sorting was performed. An Agilent 2100 Bioanalyzer and agarose gel were used to check RNA quality, and a NanoDrop 2000 was used to measure RNA concentration. Per the germline V gene (reference sequence), DFQATT is the CDR1 and SNEGSKA is the CDR2. The germline V end is reduced by 4 bases and the J end by 5 bases; junction bases left unmatched: 6. From the cysteine through the phenylalanine, the CDR3 covers 15 amino acids. The read is trimmed to its CDR3 DNA, 45 bases read in frame from base 1.

This same sample was also taken into another study, of T cells in Graves' hyperthyroidism and ophthalmopathy. Taken from the second paper: A patient counted as having stable Graves' hyperthyroidism if no progression to ophthalmopathy occurred over 18 months of follow-up. Hyperthyroidism patients were newly diagnosed, with disease duration under 2 months, and aged 18 to 65 years. The study excluded patients with uncontrolled infections, other autoimmune diseases, pregnancy or lactation. Diagnoses were established on the basis of clinical symptoms, serum thyroxine and TRAb, thyroid ultrasound, and orbital computed tomography. A first-round RT-PCR of the TCR CDR3 used the HTBI primer set with the Qiagen OneStep RT-PCR kit. Most expanded thyroid clonotypes (frequency above 0.001) were also detected in blood, suggesting blood repertoires may reflect thyroid immune responses. A 13 V-J signature model separated ophthalmopathy from stable hyperthyroidism, with around 91% sensitivity and 81.08% specificity in cross-validation and 80%/75% in testing. During validation, the model predicted progression to ophthalmopathy a median of approximately 6 months ahead of onset, with almost 71% sensitivity and 72.22% specificity. To identify distinguishing TCR V-J signatures, a discovery cohort of 95 to 100 patients was used, comprising 43 with Graves' ophthalmopathy and around 60 with stable Graves' hyperthyroidism. An independent validation cohort of under 20 hyperthyroidism patients and roughly 16 patients who later progressed to ophthalmopathy tested prospective prediction of ophthalmopathy. The 100 discovery patients were randomly divided into training and test sets at a 7:3 ratio. The study also compared thyroid tissue and blood T-cell repertoires from over 5 Graves' hyperthyroidism patients. Following sampling, methimazole starting at 30 mg daily was given to hyperthyroidism patients, and high-dose intravenous methylprednisolone was given to ophthalmopathy patients. Libraries were constructed in a second round of multiplex PCR, after which size selection and purification were carried out. Sequencing of the libraries was done on an Illumina HiSeq2000 using paired-end 100 bp reads. SOAPnuke was used to process the raw data, throwing out any read that contained adapters or uncalled bases, had a mean Phred below 15, or lacked an exact constant-primer or identifier match. High-quality paired reads were merged with COPE v1.2.5, and unique nucleotide sequences were defined as clonotypes. Clonotypes were aligned to IMGT TRBV, TRBD and TRBJ reference segments using MiTCR v1.1. The analysis was restricted to V-J combinations with a frequency above 0.0001, which together covered about 99% of the repertoires. A TCS score was defined as the ratio between F50 (clonal expansion) and ExV (chaos), using BLOSUM62-based TCRdist between CDR3 peptides within each V-J. Welch's t-statistics and random forest reduced roughly 500 V-J features to 10 to 15, which were used in a naive Bayes classifier (R e1071). No statistical method was used to set the sample size in advance, and investigators knew the group allocation. The paper describes TCR Vbeta CDR3 sequencing of fewer than 150 peripheral blood samples, made up of some 40 ophthalmopathy patients, some 80 hyperthyroidism patients and 17 progressor patients.

The input for sequencing was peripheral blood mononuclear cells (PBMCs), taken at new diagnosis, from a patient treated with antithyroid drugs. This TCR came from a woman aged 25-40 years with Graves disease. Donor details come from another sample of the same person, matched by shared clones. The chain couples TRBV20-1 to TRBJ2-1; 12 bases in the middle match TRBD2. The DNA reads TGCAGTGCTAAACCGGGACTAGCGGGTAACAATGAGCAGTTCTTC. It translates to CSAKPGLAGNNEQFF.